Reported below is one TCR beta chain. Its antigen is as yet unknown. The data belong to a study of neoadjuvant anti-PD-1 for oral cavity cancer. About the study: Most patients had three to four biweekly doses of 3 mg/kg nivolumab before resection.

Findings and limits, study-wide: Post-nivolumab, blood T cell clonality was significantly elevated in non-responders.

Trimming removed 3 bases from V and 3 bases from J, with 15 bases in between. The CDR3 is made up of 16 amino acids. The germline CDR1 and CDR2 sequences are SGDLS and YYNGEE. Time point here: after neoadjuvant nivolumab, at surgical resection. Generated by immunoSEQ multiplex PCR, the TCRdb table keeps only in-frame clones and is missing some. This table has nearly 8,000 clones, 70% appearing once. This sample comprised PBMCs, obtained after nivolumab (anti-PD-1) treatment. The receptor's source is a person aged 40-85 years with oral cavity squamous cell carcinoma. The chain has TRBV9 and TRBJ1-4, with D possibly being TRBD1 (5 bases). The DNA of the CDR3 is TGTGCCAGCAGCGAGCGGGACGCCCGGGCTAATGAAAAACTGTTTTTT. This translates into CASSERDARANEKLFF.